Following are 13 T cell receptor beta chains from one sample sequenced in a study of blood T cell repertoires in COVID-19. Some clones are missing from TCRdb's copy, which holds only in-frame ones; the method was immunoSEQ multiplex PCR. This table has some 200,000 clones, 86% appearing once. The material sequenced was PBMCs or T cells enriched from blood (not recorded which). The receptors stem from a woman between 50 and 59 years old in a cohort exposed to, infected with or recovered from COVID-19 (not recorded which).

The chain is built from TRBV19 and TRBJ1-1; tentative D call: TRBD1 (5 bases). The V gene's germline CDR1 is LNHDA and CDR2 SQIVND (reference sequence). V was trimmed by 2 bases and J by 5 bases, leaving 9 bases between them. This CDR3 is built from 13 residues. For the CDR3, the DNA is TGTGCCAGTAGTATAACCCAGGGAACTGAAGCTTTCTTT. Amino acid sequence: CASSITQGTEAFF.

V is TRBV5-6 and J is TRBJ1-2, with 8 bases matching TRBD1. Germline V gene sequence: CDR1 SGHDT, CDR2 YYEEEE. The CDR3 runs to 16 residues. The V and J ends lost 1 base and 3 bases, in that order; junction bases with no gene match: 8. The CDR3 nucleotides are TGTGCCAGCAGCTTGTCGCTCGGGACAGGTGACTATGGCTACACCTTC. Translated, it gives CASSLSLGTGDYGYTF.

This clone was seen a handful of times. This chain connects TRBV12-5 to TRBJ1-2; 7 bases are shared with TRBD1. Germline lookup yields CDR1 LGHNT and CDR2 FRNRAP. J lost 5 bases, V lost 7 bases, and 10 bases had no gene match. This CDR3 region has 14 residues. The CDR3 DNA sequence: TGTGCTAGTGCTCCCCCGACAGGGTCGTATGGCTACACCTTC. Protein sequence: CASAPPTGSYGYTF.

J is TRBJ1-1 and V is TRBV5-1; D is undetermined. Trimming pared 4 bases from V and 2 bases from J, leaving 9 bases between. The CDR3 runs to 13 residues. The germline V gene has CDR1 SGHRS and CDR2 YFSETQ. The CDR3 DNA follows: TGCGCCAGCAGCACCCCACAAAACACTGAAGCTTTCTTT. Protein: CASSTPQNTEAFF.

This chain links TRBV7-2 with TRBJ2-7; D is perhaps TRBD2 (6 bases). This CDR3 has 15 amino acids. Trimming removed 5 bases at V and 4 bases at J, with 18 bases between. The V gene's germline CDR1 is SGHTA and CDR2 FQGNSA. CDR3 sequence reads: CASSQGGQDYYEQYF. The CDR3 bases are TGTGCCAGCAGCCAGGGAGGCCAGGATTATTACGAGCAGTACTTC.

The gene calls are TRBV6-5 and TRBJ2-2, with D perhaps matching TRBD1 (6 bases). Germline assignment: CDR1 MNHEY and CDR2 SVGAGI. The CDR3 contains 13 residues. V dropped 5 bases and J dropped 7 bases, with 11 bases sitting between them. The CDR3 protein is CASSQQGDGELFF. CDR3 bases: TGTGCCAGCAGTCAACAGGGCGACGGGGAGCTGTTTTTT.

The chain has TRBV19 and TRBJ2-1; 10 nucleotides match TRBD2. The CDR3 has 17 residues. The V gene end was trimmed by 5 bases and the J gene end by 0 bases; junction bases not matched to a gene: 7. CDR1 is LNHDA and CDR2 is SQIVND in the germline V gene (reference sequence). The CDR3 protein is CASSPPSGGNSYNEQFF. For the CDR3, the DNA is TGTGCCAGTAGTCCCCCTAGCGGGGGCAACTCCTACAATGAGCAGTTCTTC. Supplemented by reference TRBV19 and TRBJ2-1, the full variable domain reads DGGITQSPKYLFRKEGQNVTLSCEQNLNHDAMYWYRQDPGQGLRLIYYSQIVNDFQKGDIAEGYSVSREKKESFPLTVTSAQKNPTAFYLCASSPPSGGNSYNEQFFGPGTRLTVL.

This clone was seen once. J is TRBJ2-2 and V is TRBV28; TRBD1 matches at 8 bases. CDR3 length: 15 amino acids. Trimming took 3 bases from V and 6 from J; bases not matched to a gene: 6. Germline-derived CDR1 and CDR2 are MDHEN and SYDVKM. The CDR3 region is CASSLGDRGAGELFF. The CDR3 nucleotides read TGTGCCAGCAGTTTGGGTGACAGGGGCGCCGGGGAGCTGTTTTTT. The whole variable domain, remainder taken from reference TRBV28 and TRBJ2-2, is DVKVTQSSRYLVKRTGEKVFLECVQDMDHENMFWYRQDPGLGLRLIYFSYDVKMKEKGDIPEGYSVSREKKERFSLILESASTNQTSMYLCASSLGDRGAGELFFGEGSRLTVL.

The chain links TRBV2 to TRBJ1-6; D might be TRBD1 (6 bases). This CDR3 contains 14 residues. Germline CDR1 and CDR2: SNHLY and FYNNEI. V was clipped by 10 bases and J by 6 bases, with 16 bases between them. CDR3 loop: CATSRGTANSPLHF. Written as DNA, the CDR3 is TGTGCCACATCAAGGGGGACGGCTAATTCACCCCTCCACTTT.

The J gene is TRBJ1-1, the V gene TRBV27, with 9 bases fitting TRBD1. This CDR3 is built from 14 residues. From germline, CDR1 is MNHEY and CDR2 SMNVEV (reference sequence). With V trimmed by 5 bases and J by 5 bases, 6 bases remained unmatched. This CDR3 reads CASSRWDRDTEAFF. Written as DNA, the CDR3 is TGTGCCAGCAGTAGATGGGACAGGGATACTGAAGCTTTCTTT.

The CDR3 DNA follows: TGTGCCAGCTCACCGGACAGGGATGGCTACACCTTC. Protein: CASSPDRDGYTF. V is TRBV18 and J is TRBJ1-2; TRBD1 aligns across 8 bases. J gave up 6 bases and V 3 bases, and 0 bases lay outside the gene matches. The CDR3 spans 12 residues. Germline V gene lookup returns CDR1 KGHSH and CDR2 LQKENI. The entire variable domain, with the rest obtained from reference TRBV18 and TRBJ1-2, is as follows: NAGVMQNPRHLVRRRGQEARLRCSPMKGHSHVYWYRQLPEEGLKFMVYLQKENIIDESGMPKERFSAEFPKEGPSILRIQQVVRGDSAAYFCASSPDRDGYTFGSGTRLTVV.

V usage is TRBV11-3 and J usage is TRBJ2-1; 8 nucleotides agree with TRBD2. There are 15 residues in the CDR3. Germline V gene lookup returns CDR1 SGHNT and CDR2 YENEEA. V trimming: 6 bases; J trimming: 0 bases; junction bases outside the gene matches: 4. The CDR3 loop is CASSPGTSSYNEQFF. The CDR3 DNA sequence: TGTGCCAGCAGTCCCGGGACTAGCTCCTACAATGAGCAGTTCTTC.

The chain carries TRBV19 and TRBJ1-1; perhaps TRBD1 as D (5 bases). This CDR3 contains 15 residues. CDR1 is LNHDA, CDR2 SQIVND, per germline (reference sequence). Trimming took 5 bases from V and 5 from J, leaving 18 bases between them. This chain's CDR3 is CASSEGDPEGTEAFF. The DNA for the CDR3 is TGTGCCAGTAGTGAAGGGGACCCGGAGGGGACTGAAGCTTTCTTT.